One sample yielded the 32 T cell receptor beta chains listed below, sequenced in a study of long-term antiretroviral therapy in people with HIV. It was version v3.0 of the immunoSEQ assay that was run at survey level. The assay was immunoSEQ multiplex PCR, and TCRdb's table has in-frame clones only and misses some. Among 30,000 or so clones, 60% to 75% were seen once, and the ten largest hold about 3.5%. This specimen was unsorted PBMCs, taken 3 years after starting antiretroviral therapy. Every receptor here comes from a man aged 45-65 years with HIV.

The chain combines TRBV7-9 with TRBJ2-5; the D gene is possibly TRBD1 (6 bases). V lost 5 bases, J lost 5 bases, and 12 bases lay in between. This CDR3 is 13 amino acids long. Germline CDR1 is SEHNR and CDR2 is FQNEAQ (reference sequence). CDR3 nucleotides: TGTGCCAGCAGCCAGGGGACGGGTGAGACCCAGTACTTC. Amino acids: CASSQGTGETQYF.

The genes are TRBV5-4 and TRBJ1-2; D remains ambiguous. The germline V gene has CDR1 SGHNT and CDR2 YYREEE (reference sequence). This CDR3 contains 13 residues. Trimming cost V 5 bases and J 0 bases, with 8 bases left between them. CDR3: CASSSGANYGYTF. In DNA form, the CDR3 reads TGTGCCAGCAGTTCCGGGGCTAACTATGGCTACACCTTC.

The chain links TRBV5-1 to TRBJ2-5, with TRBD2 matching 8 bases. The germline V gene encodes CDR1 SGHRS and CDR2 YFSETQ. Unmatched junction bases numbered 11, after V lost 0 bases and J lost 1 base. This CDR3 region has 18 residues. CDR3 sequence (DNA): TGCGCCAGCAGCTTGGGGGTCTTAGATCTAGCGGGCCAAGAGACCCAGTACTTC. Its translation: CASSLGVLDLAGQETQYF.

In DNA, the CDR3 is TGCGCCAGCAGCCAAGACAGGACCTACGAGCAGTACTTC. Protein product: CASSQDRTYEQYF. The chain employs TRBV4-3 and TRBJ2-7; D remains ambiguous. The CDR3 is 13 residues long. Trimming left V 0 bases short and J 2 bases short, with 5 bases between. CDR1 is LGHNA and CDR2 is YSLEER in the germline V gene.

This chain links TRBV6-1 with TRBJ2-5; D ambiguous. The CDR3 is 13 residues long. V lost 6 bases and J lost 7, with 15 bases in between. Germline CDR1 reads MNHNS; CDR2 reads SASEGT. The CDR3 here is CASRAVTVGTQYF. The CDR3 DNA follows: TGTGCCAGCAGGGCCGTAACGGTAGGGACCCAGTACTTC.

The CDR3 here is CASSRLYTGELFF. In DNA, the CDR3 is TGTGCCAGCAGCCGCCTTTACACCGGGGAGCTGTTTTTT. The chain links TRBV5-6 to TRBJ2-2, with D unresolved. CDR3 length: 13 residues. Trimming stripped 4 bases from V and 3 bases from J, with 7 bases between. In germline, CDR1 is SGHDT, CDR2 YYEEEE.

In this sample, this clone turned up once. The chain recombines TRBV18 with TRBJ2-5, with TRBD2 matching 10 bases. V was clipped by 2 bases and J by 5 bases; unmatched bases: 11. This CDR3 is 17 amino acids long. The germline V gene has CDR1 KGHSH and CDR2 LQKENI. The CDR3: CASSPKKVAGGGETQYF. The CDR3 bases are TGTGCCAGCTCACCAAAGAAGGTAGCGGGAGGAGGGGAGACCCAGTACTTC.

The V gene is TRBV2, the J gene TRBJ2-7, with a possible D match to TRBD1 (6 bases). Trimming shortened V by 8 bases and J by 3 bases, and 20 bases separated the two germline ends. The germline V gene encodes CDR1 SNHLY and CDR2 FYNNEI. The CDR3 sequence is 15 residues long. The CDR3 region has the DNA TGTGCCAGCCGTGGGGGCCCATGGACGAACTACGAGCAGTACTTC. This gives the protein CASRGGPWTNYEQYF.

This chain connects TRBV28 to TRBJ2-7; the D gene is possibly TRBD2 (7 bases). Germline V lookup: CDR1 MDHEN, CDR2 SYDVKM. CDR3 length: 15 amino acids. V lost 8 bases and J lost 3, with 20 bases in between. This chain's CDR3 is CASLDGGGGRYEQYF. The CDR3 DNA follows: TGTGCCAGCCTGGACGGGGGAGGGGGGCGCTACGAGCAGTACTTC.

The chain has TRBV6-6 and TRBJ2-7, with D perhaps TRBD2 (6 bases). CDR1 is MNHNY and CDR2 is SVGAGI in the germline V gene (reference sequence). V was cut by 6 bases and J by 0 bases, with 12 bases left in between. This CDR3 is built from 14 residues. CDR3 amino acids: CASRSPGLSYEQYF. The CDR3 DNA sequence: TGTGCCAGCAGGTCCCCGGGACTCTCCTACGAGCAGTACTTC.

This clone appeared once. The J gene is TRBJ2-5, the V gene TRBV15; TRBD2 aligns across 9 bases. The J segment lost 6 bases and the V segment lost 0 bases, leaving 11 bases of the junction unmatched. Germline-derived CDR1 and CDR2 are LNHNV and YYDKDF (reference sequence). The CDR3 totals 17 residues. CDR3 loop: CATSRDHLRAGGQTQYF. CDR3 DNA: TGTGCCACCAGCAGAGATCACCTCCGAGCGGGAGGACAGACCCAGTACTTC. Variable domain in full (rest from reference TRBV15 and TRBJ2-5): DAMVIQNPRYQVTQFGKPVTLSCSQTLNHNVMYWYQQKSSQAPKLLFHYYDKDFNNEADTPDNFQSRRPNTSFCFLDIRSPGLGDTAMYLCATSRDHLRAGGQTQYFGPGTRLLVL.

The chain carries TRBV4-3 and TRBJ1-2, with a tentative D call TRBD1 (5 bases). This CDR3 spans 16 amino acids. V shed 6 bases and J shed 3 bases, with 20 bases lying between them. CDR1 and CDR2 (germline): LGHNA, YSLEER. The CDR3 coding sequence is TGCGCCAGCAGTCACGAAATCGGGCGGGGGTACTATGGCTACACCTTC. This sequence encodes CASSHEIGRGYYGYTF.

The rearrangement links TRBV6-5 to TRBJ1-4; 8 bases are shared with TRBD1. Germline V gene sequence: CDR1 MNHEY, CDR2 SVGAGI. This CDR3 comprises 14 residues. The junction had 6 bases not matched to a gene; V was cut back by 5 bases and J by 7 bases. CDR3 DNA sequence: TGTGCCAGCAGTCCCGACAGGGGATTTGAAAAACTGTTTTTT. Translating gives CASSPDRGFEKLFF.

J is TRBJ2-1 and V is TRBV4-3, with D perhaps matching TRBD1 or TRBD2 (5 bases each). This CDR3 region has 14 residues. The germline V gene has CDR1 LGHNA and CDR2 YSLEER. V was cut by 0 bases and J by 4 bases, with 7 bases left in between. In nucleotides, the CDR3 is TGCGCCAGCAGCCAAGATTGGGGGTACAATGAGCAGTTCTTC. Translation gives CASSQDWGYNEQFF.

This sequence joins TRBV7-9 and TRBJ2-5, with 12 bases aligning to TRBD2. Unmatched junction bases numbered 2, after V lost 5 bases and J lost 1 base. The CDR3 has 15 residues. Germline CDR1 reads SEHNR; CDR2 reads FQNEAQ (reference sequence). CDR3 sequence: CASSLTSGSQETQYF. The CDR3 DNA is TGTGCCAGCAGCCTGACTAGCGGGAGCCAAGAGACCCAGTACTTC.

This clone was found once. The J gene is TRBJ2-7, the V gene TRBV10-3; 11 nucleotides match TRBD2. J lost 3 bases, V lost 6 bases, and 4 bases had no gene match. The CDR3 has 14 residues. Per germline, CDR1 ENHRY and CDR2 SYGVKD. The CDR3 DNA is TGTGCCATCAGCCCGGGACTAGCGGTCTACGAGCAGTACTTC. It specifies CAISPGLAVYEQYF.

The genes are TRBV28 and TRBJ1-6; perhaps TRBD1 as D (5 bases). V was shortened by 3 bases and J by 7 bases, with 10 bases between the two germline ends. Germline V lookup: CDR1 MDHEN, CDR2 SYDVKM. The CDR3 spans 14 residues. The CDR3 nucleotides read TGTGCCAGCAGTTTCCCAGGGATCAATTCACCCCTCCACTTT. It translates to CASSFPGINSPLHF.

This clone occurred a few times. CDR3 nucleotides: TGTGCCAGTAGTGAACAGGGATCGAGGGGCTACACCTTC. Protein sequence: CASSEQGSRGYTF. This chain connects TRBV19 to TRBJ1-2, with D possibly matching TRBD1 (6 bases). The CDR3 loop spans 13 amino acids. Germline CDR1 reads LNHDA; CDR2 reads SQIVND (reference sequence). V was shortened by 5 bases and J by 8 bases, with 15 bases between the two germline ends.

The genes are TRBV6-6 and TRBJ2-7, with TRBD1 matching over 7 bases. J lost 7 bases, V lost 7 bases, and 13 bases had no gene match. CDR3 length: 14 residues. Germline V gene data show CDR1 as MNHNY and CDR2 as SVGAGI (reference sequence). CDR3 in amino acids: CASTRQGSVGEQYF. In DNA form, the CDR3 reads TGTGCCAGCACCAGACAGGGTTCCGTAGGAGAGCAGTACTTC.

This sequence joins TRBV11-1 and TRBJ1-1, with 7 bases matching TRBD1. The length of the CDR3 is 14 residues. With 7 bases clipped from V and 1 base from J, the junction kept 6 bases outside the gene matches. Germline-derived CDR1 and CDR2 are SGHAT and FQDESV (reference sequence). Written as DNA, the CDR3 is TGTGCCAGCAAGGGGGCGCCCCAGAACACTGAAGCTTTCTTT. Translating gives CASKGAPQNTEAFF.

V and J are TRBV4-1 and TRBJ2-1, with 12 positions matching TRBD2. Trimming took 1 base from V and 8 from J; bases not matched to a gene: 6. This CDR3 comprises 16 residues. Per germline, CDR1 MGHRA and CDR2 YSYEKL. The CDR3 region has the DNA TGCGCCAGCAGCCAAGTAACTAGCGGGGGGCCCGATGAGCAGTTCTTC. As protein: CASSQVTSGGPDEQFF.

V and J are TRBV27 and TRBJ2-3; D is undetermined. CDR3 length: 13 residues. The V gene's germline CDR1 is MNHEY and CDR2 SMNVEV (reference sequence). Trimming left V 6 bases short and J 4 bases short, with 11 bases between. The CDR3 region has the DNA TGTGCCAGCAGGCCATTTGGGGCAGATACGCAGTATTTT. Protein product: CASRPFGADTQYF.

This chain links TRBV7-9 with TRBJ2-5; D possibly corresponds to TRBD2 (5 bases). The CDR3 consists of 13 residues. Germline-derived CDR1 and CDR2 are SEHNR and FQNEAQ (reference sequence). The V gene lost 11 bases and the J gene lost 0 bases, with 13 bases spanning the gap. The CDR3 DNA reads as TGTGCCCACGCGGGCACGTACCAAGAGACCCAGTACTTC. Translated, it gives CAHAGTYQETQYF.

The J gene is TRBJ2-2, the V gene TRBV27; 7 nucleotides align to TRBD2. V trimming: 6 bases; J trimming: 7 bases; junction bases outside the gene matches: 8. The CDR3 covers 14 residues. Germline V gene lookup returns CDR1 MNHEY and CDR2 SMNVEV (reference sequence). The CDR3 nucleotides read TGTGCCAGCAGCCCCCTGGGGGGGGTCGGGGAGCTGTTTTTT. Its protein is CASSPLGGVGELFF.

The sample holds one count of this clone. The chain has TRBV4-1 and TRBJ1-5, with 10 bases identical to TRBD1. Germline trimming cut 3 bases from V and 8 bases from J; bases unmatched to any gene: 4. In germline, CDR1 is MGHRA, CDR2 YSYEKL. The CDR3 consists of 14 residues. The CDR3 spells CASSQDRGEEPQHF. CDR3 DNA sequence: TGCGCCAGCAGCCAGGACAGGGGGGAGGAGCCCCAGCATTTT.

This clone was counted between two and nine times. This chain connects TRBV6-5 to TRBJ1-2; no clear D. Trimming stripped 8 bases from V and 6 bases from J, with 19 bases between. Germline-derived CDR1 and CDR2 are MNHEY and SVGAGI. This CDR3 contains 14 residues. The CDR3 spells CASRSRAELNGYTF. The CDR3, as DNA: TGTGCCAGCCGGTCGCGGGCTGAACTAAATGGCTACACCTTC.

This sequence joins TRBV7-2 and TRBJ2-5; D is uncertain. Germline CDR1 reads SGHTA; CDR2 reads FQGNSA. With 6 bases removed from V and 5 bases from J, the gap between germline ends came to 19 bases. The length of the CDR3 is 15 residues. The CDR3 is CASSLGSLPRETQYF. CDR3 sequence (DNA): TGTGCCAGCAGTTTGGGGTCATTACCTCGGGAGACCCAGTACTTC.

The rearrangement uses TRBV27 and TRBJ1-1; D gene unclear. This CDR3 has 13 amino acids. V was trimmed by 5 bases and J by 11 bases, leaving 18 bases between them. Germline CDR1 reads MNHEY; CDR2 reads SMNVEV (reference sequence). The CDR3: CASSPRRQLPAFF. Here the CDR3 DNA reads TGTGCCAGCAGTCCGAGGCGGCAGTTACCGGCTTTCTTT.

The chain employs TRBV18 and TRBJ1-3; a possible D gene is TRBD1 (5 bases). From germline, CDR1 is KGHSH and CDR2 LQKENI. The CDR3 extends over 16 amino acids. V shed 1 base and J shed 1 base, with 11 bases lying between them. CDR3 residues: CASSPLDSFSGNTIYF. In nucleotides, the CDR3 is TGTGCCAGCTCACCACTTGACAGTTTTTCTGGAAACACCATATATTTT.

The V call is TRBV4-2, the J call TRBJ2-2, with TRBD1 matching over 10 bases. CDR1 is LGHNA and CDR2 is YNFKEQ in the germline V gene. The CDR3 spans 18 residues. V gave up 0 bases and J gave up 7 bases; unmatched junction bases: 11. CDR3 nucleotides: TGTGCCAGCAGCCAAGAACTCCCGGGACAGGGGATAGGCGGGGAGCTGTTTTTT. Residues: CASSQELPGQGIGGELFF.

The chain uses TRBV27 and TRBJ2-1; D is ambiguous. The CDR3 sequence is 13 residues long. Germline CDR1 is MNHEY and CDR2 is SMNVEV (reference sequence). Deletions cut 2 bases from V and 3 bases from J, with 5 bases between. The CDR3 reads CASSLGYYNEQFF. CDR3 nucleotide sequence: TGTGCCAGCAGTTTAGGATACTACAATGAGCAGTTCTTC.

This rearrangement joins TRBV18 to TRBJ1-6, with D maybe TRBD1 (6 bases). Germline V gene data show CDR1 as KGHSH and CDR2 as LQKENI. V was clipped by 4 bases and J by 7 bases, with 23 bases between them. This CDR3 is built from 18 residues. CDR3 residues: CASSLSEGGTLKNSPLHF. CDR3 nucleotides: TGTGCCAGCTCACTAAGTGAAGGGGGTACCCTCAAGAATTCACCCCTCCACTTT. The whole variable domain, remainder taken from reference TRBV18 and TRBJ1-6, is NAGVMQNPRHLVRRRGQEARLRCSPMKGHSHVYWYRQLPEEGLKFMVYLQKENIIDESGMPKERFSAEFPKEGPSILRIQQVVRGDSAAYFCASSLSEGGTLKNSPLHFGNGTRLTVT.